Presented here are 20 T cell receptor beta chains from one specimen sequenced in a study of tissue T cells after allogeneic stem cell transplantation. Some clones are missing from TCRdb's copy, which holds only in-frame ones; the method was immunoSEQ multiplex PCR. The data show roughly 900 clones, around 70% seen once. This sample comprised esophageal tissue, obtained at autopsy. Receptor source: a female patient aged 40-69 years with steroid-refractory graft-versus-host disease after an allogeneic stem cell transplant. Certain T cells may be donor cells from the graft.

This clone has just one count. In nucleotides, the CDR3 is TGTGCCAGCAGTTTTGACCGGGCCTTGGAGACCCAGTACTTC. Protein: CASSFDRALETQYF. V and J are TRBV27 and TRBJ2-5; D unclear. The V gene lost 3 bases and the J gene lost 5 bases, with 13 bases spanning the gap. The CDR3 length is 14 residues. The germline gives CDR1 MNHEY, CDR2 SMNVEV (reference sequence).

This chain connects TRBV30 to TRBJ2-5; 7 bases are a match to TRBD1. V dropped 0 bases and J dropped 5; count of bases not matched to a gene: 6. CDR3 length: 14 amino acids. Germline V lookup: CDR1 GTSNPN, CDR2 SVGIG (reference sequence). The CDR3 coding sequence is TGTGCCTGGAGTGTACTAGGGGGCCGGGAGACCCAGTACTTC. Translation: CAWSVLGGRETQYF.

The chain combines TRBV5-1 with TRBJ2-7, with 7 bases lining up with TRBD1. The CDR3 has 13 amino acids. V lost 2 bases, J lost 6 bases, and 5 bases stayed unmatched. Looked up from germline, CDR1 is SGHRS and CDR2 is YFSETQ. CDR3 protein: CASSFLDRTEQYF. The CDR3 DNA sequence: TGCGCCAGCAGCTTTCTGGACAGGACCGAGCAGTACTTC.

The CDR3, as DNA: TGCGCCAGCAGCTTGGTGATGAACACTGAAGCTTTCTTT. Encoded protein: CASSLVMNTEAFF. This chain links TRBV5-1 with TRBJ1-1, with no clear D. The CDR3 totals 13 residues. In germline, CDR1 is SGHRS, CDR2 YFSETQ. The germline V and J ends were trimmed by 0 bases and 0 bases, with 3 bases remaining between them.

The V call is TRBV20-1, the J call TRBJ2-5; unclear D gene. The ends were cut back, 3 bases at V and 5 bases at J, with 7 bases in the middle. CDR1 and CDR2 (germline): DFQATT, SNEGSKA (reference sequence). The CDR3 has 11 amino acids. The CDR3 DNA sequence: TGCAGTGCTAGGAAGAGGGAGACCCAGTACTTC. Translated: CSARKRETQYF.

The genes are TRBV21-1 and TRBJ2-4; TRBD2 is the table's D call and was not checked against the DNA. TRBV21-1 has pseudogene status. The length of the CDR3 is 18 residues. The CDR3 sequence is CASSKSGRGGQELEIQYF. CDR3 DNA sequence: TGTGCCAGCAGCAAATCTGGACGGGGGGGCCAGGAGTTAGAAATTCAGTACTTC.

This clone has just a few counts. This chain uses TRBV27 with TRBJ2-5, with 8 nucleotides matching TRBD2. This CDR3 comprises 16 residues. Germline V gives CDR1 MNHEY, CDR2 SMNVEV (reference sequence). Unmatched junction bases numbered 9, after V lost 2 bases and J lost 4 bases. CDR3 amino acids: CASSLTGTRGGETQYF. For the CDR3, the DNA is TGTGCCAGCAGTTTAACCGGGACTAGAGGGGGAGAGACCCAGTACTTC.

The J gene is TRBJ2-5, the V gene TRBV5-1; D may be TRBD1 (6 bases). This CDR3 spans 16 amino acids. With 5 bases removed from V and 1 base from J, the gap between germline ends came to 18 bases. CDR1 and CDR2 (germline): SGHRS, YFSETQ. The CDR3 is CASSFRDTPRQETQYF. CDR3 coding DNA: TGCGCCAGCAGTTTCCGGGACACTCCGCGCCAAGAGACCCAGTACTTC.

This clone was seen just once. The genes are TRBV6-4 and TRBJ2-1; 12 nucleotides agree with TRBD1. CDR3 length equals 14 residues. CDR1 is MRHNA and CDR2 is SNTAGT in the germline V gene. J was trimmed by 8 bases and V by 3 bases; bases with no gene match: 2. CDR3 bases: TGTGCCAGCAGTGATGGGACAGGGGGCGATGAGCAGTTCTTC. It is translated as CASSDGTGGDEQFF.

In its sample, this clone is large. This rearrangement joins TRBV7-6 to TRBJ2-1, with 15 bases identical to TRBD2. CDR1 SGHVS and CDR2 FNYEAQ come from the germline V gene. The CDR3 has 18 amino acids. After removal of 2 bases from V and 4 bases from J, the junction contained 6 bases not matched to a gene. The CDR3: CASSLLGLAGGGYNEQFF. The CDR3 region has the DNA TGTGCCAGCAGCTTACTGGGACTAGCGGGAGGAGGGTACAATGAGCAGTTCTTC.

In its sample, this clone was seen a few times. The J gene is TRBJ2-1, the V gene TRBV19; D tentatively fits TRBD1 or TRBD2 (5 bases each). Germline loops: CDR1 LNHDA, CDR2 SQIVND (reference sequence). The CDR3 runs 14 residues. Trimming took 5 bases from V and 7 from J, leaving 15 bases between them. The CDR3 sequence is CASSVGVPRNEQFF. CDR3 DNA sequence: TGTGCCAGTAGTGTGGGGGTTCCAAGGAATGAGCAGTTCTTC.

This clone has more than one count but fewer than ten. The chain carries TRBV24-1 and TRBJ2-5; tentative D call: TRBD2 (10 bases). The V end lost 4 bases, the J end lost 5 bases, and 37 bases lay between the germline ends. The CDR3 totals 22 residues. In germline, CDR1 is KGHDR, CDR2 SFDVKD. CDR3 in amino acids: CATSENRGRLGRLAGVRETQYF. DNA for the CDR3: TGTGCCACCAGTGAAAACAGGGGGCGATTAGGTCGGCTAGCGGGAGTTCGGGAGACCCAGTACTTC.

The chain employs TRBV18 and TRBJ2-3, with TRBD2 identical over 8 bases. CDR1 and CDR2 from the germline V gene are KGHSH and LQKENI. Trimming took 3 bases from V and 5 from J; bases not matched to a gene: 7. CDR3 length equals 15 residues. CDR3: CASSPKAGVIDTQYF. DNA for the CDR3: TGTGCCAGCTCACCTAAAGCGGGAGTCATAGATACGCAGTATTTT.

The J gene is TRBJ2-7, the V gene TRBV7-9; the match to TRBD2 covers 8 bases. The CDR3 covers 15 residues. The J segment lost 5 bases and the V segment lost 1 base, leaving 7 bases of the junction unmatched. Germline V lookup: CDR1 SEHNR, CDR2 FQNEAQ (reference sequence). This CDR3 is CASSLGRTSFDEQYF. As DNA, the CDR3 is TGTGCCAGCAGCTTAGGGAGGACTAGCTTCGACGAGCAGTACTTC.

The rearrangement joins TRBV4-1 to TRBJ2-1, with TRBD2 matching over 11 bases. The CDR3 length is 17 residues. V was clipped by 4 bases and J by 6 bases; unmatched bases: 11. Germline V CDR1 and CDR2: MGHRA, YSYEKL. The CDR3 DNA sequence: TGCGCCAGCAGCCCTCAACTAGCGGGAGAAGTAGGCAATGAGCAGTTCTTC. It specifies CASSPQLAGEVGNEQFF.

This clone has more than one count but fewer than ten. The gene calls are TRBV7-8 and TRBJ1-5; D gene uncertain. Germline V gene data show CDR1 as SGHVS and CDR2 as FQNEAQ. This CDR3 spans 13 amino acids. The V gene lost 0 bases and the J gene lost 6 bases, with 6 bases spanning the gap. CDR3 sequence reads: CASSLAHGQPQHF. In DNA form, the CDR3 reads TGTGCCAGCAGCTTAGCGCACGGTCAGCCCCAGCATTTT.

This chain connects TRBV18 to TRBJ1-2, with D possibly matching TRBD1 (5 bases). The CDR3 contains 17 residues. Trimming cost V 3 bases and J 5 bases, with 22 bases left between them. Germline lookup yields CDR1 KGHSH and CDR2 LQKENI. CDR3 protein: CASSPHKGRAGGYGYTF. CDR3 in DNA: TGTGCCAGCTCACCCCACAAAGGGAGGGCTGGGGGTTATGGCTACACCTTC.

The CDR3 loop reads CASSVRGYEQYF. For the CDR3, the DNA is TGTGCCAGCAGCGTGCGGGGTTACGAGCAGTACTTC. The genes are TRBV9 and TRBJ2-7; D possibly corresponds to TRBD2 (6 bases). V lost 2 bases, J lost 4 bases, and 7 bases lay in between. This CDR3 is built from 12 residues. Germline V gives CDR1 SGDLS, CDR2 YYNGEE.

This chain joins TRBV29-1 and TRBJ1-1; D not resolved. This CDR3 comprises 13 residues. V was trimmed by 1 base and J by 0 bases, leaving 6 bases between them. The V gene's germline CDR1 is SQVTM and CDR2 ANQGSEA. CDR3 sequence reads: CSVEGVLNTEAFF. CDR3 in DNA: TGCAGCGTTGAAGGGGTACTGAACACTGAAGCTTTCTTT. Complete variable domain (other parts from reference TRBV29-1 and TRBJ1-1): SAVISQKPSRDICQRGTSLTIQCQVDSQVTMMFWYRQQPGQSLTLIATANQGSEATYESGFVIDKFPISRPNLTFSTLTVSNMSPEDSSIYLCSVEGVLNTEAFFGQGTRLTVV.

The sample holds a few counts of this clone. CDR3 sequence: CASSFWDRAAYGYTF. DNA of the CDR3: TGTGCCAGCAGCTTTTGGGACAGAGCGGCCTATGGCTACACCTTC. V is TRBV5-8 and J is TRBJ1-2; TRBD1 agrees at 7 bases. This CDR3 comprises 15 residues. Germline CDR1 SGHTS, CDR2 YDEGEE. V shed 2 bases and J 4 bases; nucleotides not matched to a gene: 8.